This T cell receptor beta chain was obtained from a study of cytomegalovirus exposure and HLA in healthy donors. Study results and limitations: There was a cluster of highly shared sequence variants that was likely a sequencing artifact. According to reports, the classifier identified cytomegalovirus status with high specificity and sensitivity. In a later analysis, TCR association rates varied by HLA locus: DRB1 most, HLA-C fewest.

Researchers ran the PCR with 60 Vbeta and 13 Jbeta primers. This table comes from immunoSEQ multiplex PCR, and its TCRdb copy is limited to in-frame clones, with some not included. The ten top clones account for almost 0.75%, within a sample of 150,000 to 200,000 clones. On this clone: Antigen: not known.

This TCR was sampled from a boy between 10 and 17 years old in good health and CMV-seronegative. Sequencing was done on a sample of PBMCs.

The CDR3 DNA sequence: TGTGCCAGCAGCTTACGGCAGACAGGCCCCATTGGAAAACTGTTTTTT. Translation gives CASSLRQTGPIGKLFF. This sequence joins TRBV7-2 and TRBJ1-4; D perhaps matches TRBD1 (6 bases). This CDR3 has 16 residues. In germline, CDR1 is SGHTA, CDR2 FQGNSA. The V end was cut by 2 bases, the J end by 10 bases, with 20 bases between.